This paragraph covers one TCR beta chain sequence. Its antigen is currently unknown. These data originate in a study of cytomegalovirus exposure and HLA in healthy donors. A multiplex PCR was run with 60 Vbeta primers and 13 Jbeta primers. TCRdb keeps only in-frame clones here, not all; method: immunoSEQ multiplex PCR. The sample consists of some 170,000 clones, 80% of them appearing once. The study's findings and limits: Analysis was performed later, and it showed HLA-associated TCR beta chains to be more clonally expanded than equally common others. In a later analysis, DRB1 alleles had the most associated TCRs; HLA-C alleles the fewest.

The germline V and J ends were trimmed by 2 bases and 4 bases, with 14 bases remaining between them. The CDR3 contains 15 residues. CDR1 and CDR2 from the germline V gene are LGHNA and YSLEER. The V call is TRBV4-3, the J call TRBJ1-2; D is undetermined. The sequence was obtained from a woman between 45 and 60 years old in good health and CMV-seronegative. The specimen was PBMCs. The CDR3 sequence: CASSQKLTPSYGYTF. The CDR3 nucleotides are TGCGCCAGCAGCCAAAAGCTCACTCCTAGCTATGGCTACACCTTC.